The 15 T cell receptor beta chains below all came from one sample that was sequenced in a study of blood T cell repertoires in COVID-19. Sequencing used immunoSEQ multiplex PCR; TCRdb keeps in-frame clones, though not all of them. The table includes 45,000 to 60,000 clones, around 90% detected once. Sequencing used peripheral blood. The receptors here all came from a man aged 45 to 65 with active COVID-19.

The genes are TRBV6-5 and TRBJ2-7, with a possible D match to TRBD2 (5 bases). The CDR3 contains 13 residues. Germline V gene lookup returns CDR1 MNHEY and CDR2 SVGAGI. V lost 10 bases and J lost 6, with 19 bases in between. Written as DNA, the CDR3 is TGTGCCACTAATCTCGGGGTTCGGGGCGAGCAGTACGTC. Its protein product is CATNLGVRGEQYV.

This clone occurred a few times. The chain employs TRBV7-9 and TRBJ2-1, with 7 bases that match TRBD1. J gave up 4 bases and V 5 bases, and 11 bases lay outside the gene matches. The CDR3 has 16 residues. Germline values: CDR1 SEHNR, CDR2 FQNEAQ (reference sequence). CDR3 in DNA: TGTGCCAGCAGCGGCCGTTCGGGACAGTTTTACAATGAGCAGTTCTTC. It specifies CASSGRSGQFYNEQFF.

V and J are TRBV12-3 or TRBV12-4 and TRBJ1-1; 8 bases line up with TRBD1. This CDR3 region has 12 residues. Trimming removed 2 bases from V and 8 bases from J; junction bases left unmatched: 1. The CDR3 coding sequence is TGTGCCAGCAGTTTACGACAGGGGGAAGCTTTCTTT. Translated: CASSLRQGEAFF.

This chain links TRBV21-1 with TRBJ1-5; the D call of TRBD1 is as the table states it, not checked on the DNA. TRBV21-1 constitutes a pseudogene. The CDR3 has 16 amino acids. Written as DNA, the CDR3 is TGTGCCAGCAGCACCCCTGATAGGGGTCCAGGACAGCCCCAGCATTTT. Amino acid sequence: CASSTPDRGPGQPQHF.

This clone was detected once. This chain uses TRBV6-5 with TRBJ2-5; 9 positions agree with TRBD2. The CDR3 runs 14 residues. Trimming at V came to 4 bases and at J to 3 bases, leaving 3 bases not matched to a gene. CDR1 and CDR2 (germline): MNHEY, SVGAGI. The chain's CDR3 is CASSWAGGKETQYF. In DNA form, the CDR3 reads TGTGCCAGCAGTTGGGCGGGGGGGAAAGAGACCCAGTACTTC.

The V and J genes are TRBV5-4 and TRBJ2-3, with 8 bases lining up with TRBD2. The CDR3 is 15 amino acids. Germline CDR1 and CDR2: SGHNT and YYREEE (reference sequence). Trimming removed 4 bases from V and 0 bases from J; junction bases left unmatched: 4. The CDR3: CASSPGLASTDTQYF. As DNA, the CDR3 is TGTGCCAGCAGCCCTGGACTAGCTAGCACAGATACGCAGTATTTT.

The chain uses TRBV6-5 and TRBJ2-4; D possibly corresponds to TRBD2 (5 bases). Trimming removed 6 bases at V and 3 bases at J, with 15 bases between. Germline V gene lookup returns CDR1 MNHEY and CDR2 SVGAGI. The CDR3 extends over 15 amino acids. The CDR3 DNA sequence: TGTGCCAGCAGGGAGGACGGGGTCGGCAAAAACATTCAGTACTTC. This gives the protein CASREDGVGKNIQYF.

The chain links TRBV6-5 to TRBJ1-6; TRBD1 is a possible D gene (6 bases). Trimming took off 0 bases at V and 10 bases at J, with 16 bases between the two ends. Germline V gene data show CDR1 as MNHEY and CDR2 as SVGAGI. The CDR3 totals 16 residues. The CDR3 DNA reads as TGTGCCAGCAGTTACTCACAAACAGGGAATCGGTCACCCCTCCACTTT. Its translation: CASSYSQTGNRSPLHF.

The chain is built from TRBV10-3 and TRBJ2-2; 7 bases fit TRBD2. This CDR3 region has 13 residues. The junction had 7 bases not matched to a gene; V was cut back by 10 bases and J by 5 bases. From germline, CDR1 is ENHRY and CDR2 SYGVKD. In DNA, the CDR3 is TGTGCCACCCGGGACTATACGACCGGGGAGCTGTTTTTT. It specifies CATRDYTTGELFF.

This chain connects TRBV5-1 to TRBJ1-2, with 12 bases aligning to TRBD1. The CDR3 is made up of 17 amino acids. V trimming: 4 bases; J trimming: 1 base; junction bases outside the gene matches: 8. Germline CDR1 is SGHRS and CDR2 is YFSETQ. DNA for the CDR3: TGCGCCAGCAGCGGGGGACAGGGGGCGTTCGGTAACTATGGCTACACCTTC. It yields the protein CASSGGQGAFGNYGYTF.

The chain has TRBV4-2 and TRBJ2-7; D may be TRBD1 (5 bases). The CDR3 runs 15 residues. Trimming took 0 bases from V and 4 from J, leaving 13 bases between them. Germline V CDR1 and CDR2: LGHNA, YNFKEQ. CDR3 residues: CASSQDLPRAYEQYF. The CDR3 bases are TGTGCCAGCAGCCAAGATCTACCCAGGGCATACGAGCAGTACTTC.

The chain carries TRBV27 and TRBJ2-5; perhaps TRBD1 as D (6 bases). Trimming pared 4 bases from V and 1 base from J, leaving 13 bases between. Germline loops: CDR1 MNHEY, CDR2 SMNVEV (reference sequence). The CDR3 extends over 15 amino acids. CDR3 sequence: CASSWARTAQETQYF. CDR3 bases: TGTGCCAGCAGTTGGGCCCGGACAGCCCAAGAGACCCAGTACTTC.

The chain combines TRBV19 with TRBJ2-3; tentatively, D is TRBD1 (6 bases). Trimming cost V 3 bases and J 5 bases, with 12 bases left between them. CDR3 size: 14 residues. The germline CDR1 and CDR2 sequences are LNHDA and SQIVND (reference sequence). CDR3 sequence reads: CASSMTPRGDTQYF. The CDR3 DNA reads TGTGCCAGTAGTATGACCCCCAGGGGAGATACGCAGTATTTT.

The chain combines TRBV11-2 with TRBJ2-2, with TRBD2 matching 7 bases. This CDR3 region has 14 residues. After removal of 3 bases from V and 4 bases from J, the junction contained 2 bases not matched to a gene. Germline lookup yields CDR1 SGHAT and CDR2 FQNNGV. The CDR3 here is CASSLGGRTGELFF. The CDR3 DNA sequence: TGTGCCAGCAGCTTGGGAGGGCGCACCGGGGAGCTGTTTTTT.

The CDR3 reads CASSPGTGMSEKLFF. Written as DNA, the CDR3 is TGTGCCAGCAGCCCCGGGACAGGGATGAGTGAAAAACTGTTTTTT. The V call is TRBV27, the J call TRBJ1-4, with 9 bases that match TRBD1. The CDR3 contains 15 residues. Germline trimming cut 6 bases from V and 7 bases from J; bases unmatched to any gene: 9. The germline gives CDR1 MNHEY, CDR2 SMNVEV (reference sequence).